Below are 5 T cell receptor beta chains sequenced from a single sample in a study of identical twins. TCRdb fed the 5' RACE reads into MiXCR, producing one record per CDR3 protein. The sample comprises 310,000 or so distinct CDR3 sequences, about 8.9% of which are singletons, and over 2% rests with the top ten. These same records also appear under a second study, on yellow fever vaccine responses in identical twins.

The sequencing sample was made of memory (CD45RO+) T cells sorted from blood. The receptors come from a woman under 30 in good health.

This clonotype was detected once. CDR3 residues: CASSLRSGLAGDGELFF. CDR3 in DNA: TGTGCCAGCAGCCTTAGGAGCGGACTAGCGGGAGACGGGGAGCTGTTTTTT. The chain combines TRBV13 with TRBJ2-2; 13 nucleotides match TRBD2. Germline V gene lookup returns CDR1 PRHDT and CDR2 FYEKMQ (reference sequence). The CDR3 extends over 17 amino acids. J lost 7 bases, V lost 5 bases, and 10 bases had no gene match.

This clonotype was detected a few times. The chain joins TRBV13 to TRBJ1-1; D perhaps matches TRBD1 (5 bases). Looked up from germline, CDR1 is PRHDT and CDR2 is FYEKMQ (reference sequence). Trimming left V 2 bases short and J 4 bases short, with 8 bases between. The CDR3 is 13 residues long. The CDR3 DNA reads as TGTGCCAGCAGCTTATGCAGGGTCACTGAAGCTTTCTTT. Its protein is CASSLCRVTEAFF.

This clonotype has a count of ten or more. In DNA form, the CDR3 reads TGCAGTGCTAGTCAACTGCAGGGCTATCAGCCCCAGCATTTT. This codes for CSASQLQGYQPQHF. The chain joins TRBV20-1 to TRBJ1-5, with a possible D match to TRBD1 (5 bases). This CDR3 region has 14 residues. V was pared by 3 bases and J by 5 bases, with 14 bases between. Germline V gene lookup returns CDR1 DFQATT and CDR2 SNEGSKA (reference sequence).

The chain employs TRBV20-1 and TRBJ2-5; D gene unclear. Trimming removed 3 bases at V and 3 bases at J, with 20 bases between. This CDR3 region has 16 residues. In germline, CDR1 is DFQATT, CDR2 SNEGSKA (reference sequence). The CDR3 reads CSASALHGPAKETQYF. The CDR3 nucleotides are TGCAGTGCTAGTGCACTACACGGTCCAGCAAAAGAGACCCAGTACTTC.

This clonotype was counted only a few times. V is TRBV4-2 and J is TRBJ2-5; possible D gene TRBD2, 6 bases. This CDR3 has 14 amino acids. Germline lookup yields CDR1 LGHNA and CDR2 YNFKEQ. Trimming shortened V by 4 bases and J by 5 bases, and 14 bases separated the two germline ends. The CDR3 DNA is TGTGCCAGCAGCCGCGGGACGAAGTGGGAGACCCAGTACTTC. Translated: CASSRGTKWETQYF.